Listed below are T cell receptor beta chains from one sample, sequenced in a study of control samples from healthy donors and cancer patients. The method was immunoSEQ multiplex PCR; TCRdb's version includes in-frame clones alone and lacks a portion of them. The table lists about 61,000 clones, roughly 89% of them singletons, with around 5.9% in the top ten. Sequencing was carried out using PBMCs. All receptors derive from a man aged 55 to 70 with colorectal cancer. CDR3s include the opening cysteine and the closing phenylalanine or tryptophan. The D gene is left open where the match is weak. Clone size is not always given. Where it is, it says once, few, many or a class for expanded clones.

size | J | D | V | DNA | CDR3
- | TRBJ1-2 | - | TRBV14 | TGTGCCAGCAGCGCTGAGACAGGAATTGGCTACACCTTC | CASSAETGIGYTF
- | TRBJ1-2 | TRBD1 | TRBV5-1 | TGCGCCAGCAGCTACGGGATGGTGGGACAGGGATATGGCTACACCTTC | CASSYGMVGQGYGYTF
- | TRBJ1-5 | - | TRBV27 | TGTGCCGCCTGGGGGGGTGGTCAGCCCCAGCATTTT | CAAWGGGQPQHF
- | TRBJ1-2 | - | TRBV5-1 | TGCGCCAGCAGCTTTTCCCCGGACGCAATTACTAACTATGGCTACACCTTC | CASSFSPDAITNYGYTF
- | TRBJ2-6 | TRBD1 | TRBV5-1 | TGCGCCAGCAGCCCGCGGACAGGGGGCGTCACTGGGGCCAACGTCCTGACTTTC | CASSPRTGGVTGANVLTF
- | TRBJ2-3 | - | TRBV10-2 | TGCGCCAGCAGCGGGGTCCCCCTAGCCAGCACAGATACGCAGTATTTT | CASSGVPLASTDTQYF
- | TRBJ1-4 | TRBD1 | TRBV2 | TGTGCCAGCTCGCTTACAGGGGCGAGTAATGAAAAACTGTTTTTT | CASSLTGASNEKLFF
- | TRBJ2-3 | - | TRBV19 | TGTGCCAGCTCGATACATGCTAGCACAGATACGCAGTATTTT | CASSIHASTDTQYF
- | TRBJ1-3 | - | TRBV7-2 | TGTGCCAGCAGCCTCGTAAGGTCAGACCTCTCTGGAAACACCATATATTTT | CASSLVRSDLSGNTIYF
- | TRBJ2-2 | TRBD1 | TRBV5-1 | TGCGCCAGCAGCTCCGGGACAGCCCAAAACACCGGGGAGCTGTTTTTT | CASSSGTAQNTGELFF
- | TRBJ2-1 | - | TRBV6-2/TRBV6-3 | TGTGCCAGCAGTTACTTAAAATACAATGAGCAGTTCTTC | CASSYLKYNEQFF
- | TRBJ1-3 | - | TRBV6-5 | TGTGCCAGCGACAACTCTGGAAACACCATATATTTT | CASDNSGNTIYF
- | TRBJ2-1 | TRBD2 | TRBV5-1 | TGCGCCAGCAGCTTGGAGGTAGCGGGGGGGTTTAGTGAGCAGTTCTTC | CASSLEVAGGFSEQFF
- | TRBJ2-7 | - | TRBV6-5 | TGTGCCAGCAGTTGCGCAAGGTCCTCCTACGAGCAGTACTTC | CASSCARSSYEQYF
few | TRBJ1-6 | - | TRBV27 | TGTGCCAGCAGTTCCGAGGGATCCTACGGATCACCCCTCCACTTT | CASSSEGSYGSPLHF
- | TRBJ2-1 | - | TRBV6-6 | TGTGCCAGCAGTGCCGGTAGCCGGGGGAATGAGCAGTTCTTC | CASSAGSRGNEQFF
once | TRBJ1-6 | TRBD1 | TRBV10-2 | TGCGCCAGCTGGGGACAGGTCTATAATTCACCCCTCCACTTT | CASWGQVYNSPLHF
- | TRBJ2-2 | TRBD2 | TRBV5-3 | TGTGCCAGAACCAGGGAGGGTCAGGGCTCGGACACCGGGGAGCTGTTTTTT | CARTREGQGSDTGELFF
- | TRBJ2-5 | TRBD1 | TRBV12-3/TRBV12-4 | TGTGCCAGCAGTCCAGGGGGAGAGACCCAGTACTTC | CASSPGGETQYF
- | TRBJ2-1 | - | TRBV6-2/TRBV6-3 | TGTGCCAGCAGTTACTCGATCACCGCCACCTACAATGAGCAGTTCTTC | CASSYSITATYNEQFF